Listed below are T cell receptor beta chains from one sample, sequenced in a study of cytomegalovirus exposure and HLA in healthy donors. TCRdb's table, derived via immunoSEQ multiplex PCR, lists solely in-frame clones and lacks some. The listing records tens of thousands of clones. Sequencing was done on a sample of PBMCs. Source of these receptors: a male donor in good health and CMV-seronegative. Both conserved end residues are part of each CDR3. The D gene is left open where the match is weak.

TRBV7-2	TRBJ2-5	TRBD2	CASSHRPPLAAETQYF	TGTGCCAGCAGCCACCGGCCACCACTAGCGGCGGAGACCCAGTACTTC
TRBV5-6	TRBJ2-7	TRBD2	CASSPWGGYEQYF	TGTGCCAGCAGCCCGTGGGGGGGATACGAGCAGTACTTC
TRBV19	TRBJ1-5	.	CASSNTGTLSNQPQHF	TGTGCCAGTAGTAATACCGGGACACTTAGCAATCAGCCCCAGCATTTT
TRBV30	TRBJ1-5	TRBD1	CAWRTGLNQPQHF	TGTGCCTGGAGGACAGGGCTCAATCAGCCCCAGCATTTT
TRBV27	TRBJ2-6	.	CASSLSGGTGANVLTF	TGTGCCAGCAGTTTATCGGGGGGTACTGGGGCCAACGTCCTGACTTTC
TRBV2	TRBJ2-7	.	CASRENSARRDYEQYF	TGTGCCAGCAGGGAAAACAGTGCACGACGAGACTACGAGCAGTACTTC
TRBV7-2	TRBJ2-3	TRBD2	CASSPKRGAADTQYF	TGTGCCAGCAGCCCCAAGCGGGGGGCCGCAGATACGCAGTATTTT
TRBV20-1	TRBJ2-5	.	CSARHGETQYF	TGCAGTGCTAGACACGGAGAGACCCAGTACTTC
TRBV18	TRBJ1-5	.	CASGGGAEQPQHF	TGTGCCAGCGGGGGGGGCGCAGAGCAGCCCCAGCATTTT
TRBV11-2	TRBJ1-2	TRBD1	CASSLDRGYGYTF	TGTGCCAGCAGCTTAGACAGGGGGTATGGCTACACCTTC
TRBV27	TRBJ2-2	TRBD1	CASSADRDTGELFF	TGTGCCAGCAGTGCAGACAGGGACACCGGGGAGCTGTTTTTT
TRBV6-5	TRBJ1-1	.	CASSFQKNTEAFF	TGTGCCAGCAGTTTCCAAAAGAACACTGAAGCTTTCTTT
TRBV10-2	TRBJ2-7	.	CASSESGEGRQYF	TGCGCCAGCAGTGAGTCAGGGGAAGGAAGGCAGTACTTC
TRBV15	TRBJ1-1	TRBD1	CATSRDQTGVGYTEAFF	TGTGCCACCAGCAGAGATCAAACAGGGGTTGGGTACACTGAAGCTTTCTTT
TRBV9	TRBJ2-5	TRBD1	CASSLGQGRETQYF	TGTGCCAGCAGCTTGGGACAGGGGCGAGAGACCCAGTACTTC
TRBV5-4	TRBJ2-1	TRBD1	CASSLRQGADHEQFF	TGTGCCAGCAGCTTGAGACAGGGGGCTGACCATGAGCAGTTCTTC
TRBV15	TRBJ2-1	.	CATSRDRGGANEQFF	TGTGCCACCAGCAGAGATCGAGGGGGGGCCAATGAGCAGTTCTTC
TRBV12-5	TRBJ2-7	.	CASGLGQQGSYEQYF	TGTGCTAGTGGTTTGGGCCAACAGGGCTCCTACGAGCAGTACTTC
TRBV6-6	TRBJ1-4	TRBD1	CASSSGQGSEKLFF	TGTGCCAGCAGCTCAGGACAGGGGAGTGAAAAACTGTTTTTT
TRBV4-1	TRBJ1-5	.	CASSQGHRDGQPQHF	TGCGCCAGCAGCCAAGGGCACAGGGACGGGCAGCCCCAGCATTTT
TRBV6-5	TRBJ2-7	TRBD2	CASGERGPYEQYF	TGTGCCAGCGGCGAGCGGGGGCCCTACGAGCAGTACTTC
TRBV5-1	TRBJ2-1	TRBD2	CASSFGLAGSYEQFF	TGCGCCAGCAGCTTCGGACTAGCGGGAAGCTATGAGCAGTTCTTC
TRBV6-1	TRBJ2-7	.	CASSDYYEQYF	TGTGCCAGCAGTGATTATTACGAGCAGTACTTC
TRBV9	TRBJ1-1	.	CASSVVGRGLTEAFF	TGTGCCAGCAGCGTAGTTGGCAGGGGTCTCACTGAAGCTTTCTTT
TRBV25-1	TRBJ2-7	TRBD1	CASRRTGEAYEQYF	TGTGCCAGCAGGAGGACAGGAGAAGCCTACGAGCAGTACTTC
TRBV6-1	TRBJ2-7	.	CASSEVYGLEQYF	TGTGCCAGCAGTGAAGTCTACGGACTCGAGCAGTACTTC
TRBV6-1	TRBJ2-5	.	CASSAQGRETQYF	TGTGCCAGCAGTGCCCAGGGAAGAGAGACCCAGTACTTC
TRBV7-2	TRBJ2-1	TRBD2	CASTSGTSGHNEQFF	TGTGCCAGCACCTCCGGGACTAGCGGACACAATGAGCAGTTCTTC
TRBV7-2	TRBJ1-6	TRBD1	CASSLGTGINSPLHF	TGTGCCAGCAGCTTAGGGACAGGAATTAATTCACCCCTCCACTTT
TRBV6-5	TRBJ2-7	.	CASSYLGPSDEQYF	TGTGCCAGCAGTTACTTGGGCCCTTCTGACGAGCAGTACTTC
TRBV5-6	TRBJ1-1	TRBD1	CASSLGDRNTEAFF	TGTGCCAGCAGCTTGGGGGACAGGAACACTGAAGCTTTCTTT
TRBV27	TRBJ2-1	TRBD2	CASRLNSGTSYNEQFF	TGTGCCAGCAGGCTAAATTCCGGGACTAGCTACAATGAGCAGTTCTTC
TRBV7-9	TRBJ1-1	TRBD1	CASSFQGGTEAFF	TGTGCCAGCAGCTTTCAGGGGGGAACTGAAGCTTTCTTT
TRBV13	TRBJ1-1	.	CASSLGKGMNTEAFF	TGTGCCAGCAGCTTAGGCAAGGGGATGAACACTGAAGCTTTCTTT
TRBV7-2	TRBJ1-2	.	CASSSHSYGYTF	TGTGCCAGCAGCTCTCATAGCTATGGCTACACCTTC
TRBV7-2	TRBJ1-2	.	CASSPSRGRLSNYGYTF	TGTGCCAGCAGCCCATCTCGCGGGAGGCTGTCTAACTATGGCTACACCTTC
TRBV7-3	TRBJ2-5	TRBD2	CASSWGGQETQYF	TGTGCCAGCAGCTGGGGGGGGCAAGAGACCCAGTACTTC
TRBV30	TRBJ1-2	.	CAWSVQGENGYTF	TGTGCCTGGAGTGTACAGGGAGAAAATGGCTACACCTTC
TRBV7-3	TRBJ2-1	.	CASSPNLGGWMNEQFF	TGTGCCAGCAGCCCTAATCTAGGAGGGTGGATGAATGAGCAGTTCTTC
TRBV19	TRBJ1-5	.	CASSLGGSNQPQHF	TGTGCCAGTAGCTTAGGGGGTAGCAATCAGCCCCAGCATTTT
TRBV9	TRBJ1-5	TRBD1	CASSVLQGCQPQHF	TGTGCCAGCAGCGTATTACAGGGGTGTCAGCCCCAGCATTTT
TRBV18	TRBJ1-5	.	CASSPQGEPVNQPQHF	TGTGCCAGCTCACCACAGGGGGAACCCGTCAATCAGCCCCAGCATTTT